This T cell receptor (beta chain) was obtained from a study of cytomegalovirus exposure and HLA in healthy donors. This clone was seen only a few times. The CDR3 is 15 amino acids. Germline-derived CDR1 and CDR2 are SGHAT and FQNNGV. The V segment lost 5 bases and the J segment 6 bases; nucleotides outside the gene matches: 10. Vbeta (60) and Jbeta (13) primers were used in the PCR. TCRdb's table, derived via immunoSEQ multiplex PCR, lists solely in-frame clones and lacks some. The sample shows about 110,000 clones, 71% of them seen only once. The chain links TRBV11-2 to TRBJ2-7, with 10 bases that match TRBD2. Sequenced: PBMCs. This TCR was recovered from a female donor in good health and CMV-seronegative. The CDR3 coding sequence is TGTGCCAGCAGCCCTGCCGGGACTAGCGTTTCCGAGCAGTACTTC. The encoded protein is CASSPAGTSVSEQYF.